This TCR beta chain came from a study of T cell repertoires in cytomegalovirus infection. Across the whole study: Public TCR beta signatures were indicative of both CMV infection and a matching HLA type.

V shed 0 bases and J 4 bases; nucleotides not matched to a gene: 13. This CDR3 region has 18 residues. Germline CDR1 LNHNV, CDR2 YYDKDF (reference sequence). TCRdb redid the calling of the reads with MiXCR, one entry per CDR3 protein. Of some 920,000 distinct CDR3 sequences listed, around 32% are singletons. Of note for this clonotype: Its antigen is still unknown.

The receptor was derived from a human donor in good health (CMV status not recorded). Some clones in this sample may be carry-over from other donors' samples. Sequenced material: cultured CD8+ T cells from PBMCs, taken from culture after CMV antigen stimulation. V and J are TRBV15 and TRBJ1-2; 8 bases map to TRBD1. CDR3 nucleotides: TGTGCCACCAGCAGAGAATACGGACAGGGCGGCCCCGGCTATGGCTACACCTTC. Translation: CATSREYGQGGPGYGYTF.